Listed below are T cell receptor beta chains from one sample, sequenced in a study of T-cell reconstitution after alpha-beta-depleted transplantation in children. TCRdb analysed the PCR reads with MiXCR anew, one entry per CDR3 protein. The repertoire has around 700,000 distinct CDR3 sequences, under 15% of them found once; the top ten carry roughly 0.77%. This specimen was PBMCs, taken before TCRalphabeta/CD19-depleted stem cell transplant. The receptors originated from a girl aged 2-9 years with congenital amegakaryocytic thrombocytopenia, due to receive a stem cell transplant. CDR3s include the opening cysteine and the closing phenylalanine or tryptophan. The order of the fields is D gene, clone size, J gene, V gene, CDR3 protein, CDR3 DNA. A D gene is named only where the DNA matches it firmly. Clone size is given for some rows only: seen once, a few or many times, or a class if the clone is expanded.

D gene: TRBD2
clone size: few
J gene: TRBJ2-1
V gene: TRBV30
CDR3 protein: CAWSVGTSRNEQFF
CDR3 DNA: TGTGCCTGGAGTGTCGGGACTAGCAGAAATGAGCAGTTCTTC

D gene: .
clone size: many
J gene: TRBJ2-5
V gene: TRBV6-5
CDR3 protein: CASSSFGETQYF
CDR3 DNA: TGTGCCAGCAGTTCCTTCGGGGAGACCCAGTACTTC

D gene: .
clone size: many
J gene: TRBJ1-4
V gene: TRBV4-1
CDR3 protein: CASTTYDQGGEKLFF
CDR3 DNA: TGCGCCAGCACAACCTACGATCAGGGAGGTGAAAAACTGTTTTTT

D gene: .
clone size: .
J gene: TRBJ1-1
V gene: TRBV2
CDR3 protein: CASSDGLGSTEAFF
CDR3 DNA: TGTGCCAGCAGTGATGGGTTGGGGAGCACTGAAGCTTTCTTT

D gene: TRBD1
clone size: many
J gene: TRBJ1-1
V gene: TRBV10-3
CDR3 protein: CAISGTGNTEAFF
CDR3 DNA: TGTGCCATCAGTGGGACAGGGAACACTGAAGCTTTCTTT

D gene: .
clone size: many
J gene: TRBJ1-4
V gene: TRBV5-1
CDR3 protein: CASSLVTDEKLFF
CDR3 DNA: TGCGCCAGCAGCTTGGTAACAGATGAAAAACTGTTTTTT

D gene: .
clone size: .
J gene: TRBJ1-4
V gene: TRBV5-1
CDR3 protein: CASSLPGGVTNEKLFF
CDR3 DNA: TGCGCCAGCAGCCTGCCTGGGGGAGTAACTAATGAAAAACTGTTTTTT

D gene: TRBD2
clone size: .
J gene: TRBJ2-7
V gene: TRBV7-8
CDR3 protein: CASSLGASGRSEQYF
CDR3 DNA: TGTGCCAGCAGCTTAGGGGCTAGCGGGAGATCCGAGCAGTACTTC

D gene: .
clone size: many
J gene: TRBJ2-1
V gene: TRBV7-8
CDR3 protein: CASSLEGQMDEQFF
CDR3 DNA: TGTGCCAGCAGCCTCGAGGGCCAAATGGATGAGCAGTTCTTC

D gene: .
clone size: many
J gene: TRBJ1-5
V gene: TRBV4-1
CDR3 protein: CASSHVGVNQPQHF
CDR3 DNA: TGCGCCAGCAGCCATGTGGGGGTTAATCAGCCCCAGCATTTT

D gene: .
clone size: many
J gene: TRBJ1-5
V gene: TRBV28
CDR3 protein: CASSFSQPQHF
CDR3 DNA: TGTGCCAGCAGTTTCAGTCAGCCCCAGCATTTT

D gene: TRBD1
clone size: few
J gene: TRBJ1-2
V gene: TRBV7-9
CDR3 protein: CASSSTTGAGYGYTF
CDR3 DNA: TGTGCCAGCAGCTCCACCACAGGGGCGGGCTATGGCTACACCTTC

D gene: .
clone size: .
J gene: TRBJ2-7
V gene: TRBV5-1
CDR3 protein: CASSLEERSSYEQYF
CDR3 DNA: TGCGCCAGCAGCTTGGAGGAGCGGAGCTCCTACGAGCAGTACTTC

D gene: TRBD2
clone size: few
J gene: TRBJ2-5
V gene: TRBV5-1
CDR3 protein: CASSLEGRGRLETQYF
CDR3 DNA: TGCGCCAGCAGCTTGGAAGGACGCGGGAGATTAGAGACCCAGTACTTC

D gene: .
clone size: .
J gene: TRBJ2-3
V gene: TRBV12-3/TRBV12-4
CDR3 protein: CASSLFMQNTQYF
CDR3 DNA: TGTGCCAGCAGTTTATTTATGCAGAATACGCAGTATTTT

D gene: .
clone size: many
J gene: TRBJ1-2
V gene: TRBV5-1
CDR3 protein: CASSLEGPNYGYTF
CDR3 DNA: TGCGCCAGCAGCTTGGAGGGACCCAACTATGGCTACACCTTC

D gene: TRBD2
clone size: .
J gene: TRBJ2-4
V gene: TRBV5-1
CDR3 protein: CASSLEVAGGFRDIQYF
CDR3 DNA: TGCGCCAGCAGCTTGGAGGTAGCGGGAGGTTTTAGAGACATTCAGTACTTC

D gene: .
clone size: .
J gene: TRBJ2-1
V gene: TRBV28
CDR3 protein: CASSEGGGASNEQFF
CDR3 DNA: TGTGCCAGCAGTGAAGGAGGGGGGGCTTCCAATGAGCAGTTCTTC

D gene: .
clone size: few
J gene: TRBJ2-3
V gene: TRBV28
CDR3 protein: CASESILAGRPDTDTQYF
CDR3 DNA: TGTGCCAGCGAGTCAATCTTGGCAGGGAGACCGGACACAGATACGCAGTATTTT

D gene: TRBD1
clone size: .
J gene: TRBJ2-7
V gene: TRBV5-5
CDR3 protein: CASRETGGFQYEQYF
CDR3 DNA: TGTGCCAGCAGGGAAACAGGGGGTTTTCAGTACGAGCAGTACTTC

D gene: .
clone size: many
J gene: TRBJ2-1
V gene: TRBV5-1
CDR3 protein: CASSLKDTSNEQFF
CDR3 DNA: TGCGCCAGCAGCTTGAAGGACACCAGCAATGAGCAGTTCTTC

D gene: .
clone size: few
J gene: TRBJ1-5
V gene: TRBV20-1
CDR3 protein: CSAIQGWDQPQHF
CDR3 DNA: TGCAGTGCGATTCAGGGTTGGGATCAGCCCCAGCATTTT

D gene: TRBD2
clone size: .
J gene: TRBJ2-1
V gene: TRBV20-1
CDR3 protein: CSAVHTGTSGGSSYNEQFF
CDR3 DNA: TGCAGTGCCGTACACACCGGGACTAGCGGAGGAAGCTCCTACAATGAGCAGTTCTTC

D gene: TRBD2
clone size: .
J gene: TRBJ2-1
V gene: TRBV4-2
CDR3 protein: CASSQSLAGGPLNNEQFF
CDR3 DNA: TGTGCCAGCAGCCAATCCCTAGCGGGAGGGCCATTAAACAATGAGCAGTTCTTC

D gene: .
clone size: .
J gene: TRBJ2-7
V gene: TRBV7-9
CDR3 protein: CASSSQYQGEQYF
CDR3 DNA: TGTGCCAGCAGCAGTCAGTATCAGGGCGAGCAGTACTTC

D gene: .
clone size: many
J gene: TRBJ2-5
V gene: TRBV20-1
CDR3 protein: CSARSRQVQKETQYF
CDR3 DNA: TGCAGTGCTAGATCGAGACAGGTTCAAAAAGAGACCCAGTACTTC

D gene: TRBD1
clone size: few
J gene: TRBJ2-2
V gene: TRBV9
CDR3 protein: CASSPRVSGTGRKTNTGELFF
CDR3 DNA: TGTGCCAGCAGCCCGAGAGTCTCCGGGACAGGGAGAAAAACGAACACCGGGGAGCTGTTTTTT

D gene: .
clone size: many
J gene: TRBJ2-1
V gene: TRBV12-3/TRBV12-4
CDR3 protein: CASSFLVEQFF
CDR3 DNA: TGTGCCAGCAGTTTCCTAGTAGAGCAGTTCTTC

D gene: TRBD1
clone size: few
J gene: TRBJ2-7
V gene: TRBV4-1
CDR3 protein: CASSHLQGFGYEQYF
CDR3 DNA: TGCGCCAGCAGCCACCTACAGGGGTTTGGCTACGAGCAGTACTTC

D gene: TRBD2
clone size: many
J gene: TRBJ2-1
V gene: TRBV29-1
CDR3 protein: CSADPAGVPYNEQFF
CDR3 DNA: TGCAGCGCCGATCCAGCGGGAGTACCCTACAATGAGCAGTTCTTC

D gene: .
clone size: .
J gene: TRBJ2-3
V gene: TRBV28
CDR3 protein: CASSFLTIGADTQYF
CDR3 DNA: TGTGCCAGCAGTTTCCTGACCATCGGCGCAGATACGCAGTATTTT

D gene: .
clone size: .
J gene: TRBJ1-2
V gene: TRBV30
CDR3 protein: CAWSREENYGYTF
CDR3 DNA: TGTGCCTGGAGCAGGGAGGAGAACTATGGCTACACCTTC

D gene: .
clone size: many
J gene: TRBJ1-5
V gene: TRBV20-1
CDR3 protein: CSARDARDLQDQPQHF
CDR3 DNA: TGCAGTGCTAGAGACGCCAGGGATTTGCAAGATCAGCCCCAGCATTTT

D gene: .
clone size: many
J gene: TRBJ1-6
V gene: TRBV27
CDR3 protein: CASSGLGSSLHF
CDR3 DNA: TGTGCCAGCAGCGGACTCGGGTCCTCCCTCCACTTT

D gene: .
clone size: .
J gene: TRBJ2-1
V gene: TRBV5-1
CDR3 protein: CASSLYVGYNEQFF
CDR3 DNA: TGCGCCAGCAGCTTGTATGTGGGGTACAATGAGCAGTTCTTC

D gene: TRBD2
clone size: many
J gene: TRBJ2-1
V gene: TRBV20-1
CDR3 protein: CSAPGLLYNEQFF
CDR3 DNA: TGCAGTGCGCCGGGACTATTATACAATGAGCAGTTCTTC

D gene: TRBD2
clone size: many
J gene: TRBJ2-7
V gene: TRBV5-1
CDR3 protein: CASSLRMGLASGKTYEQYF
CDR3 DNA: TGCGCCAGCAGCTTGAGAATGGGGTTGGCCAGCGGGAAAACCTACGAGCAGTACTTC

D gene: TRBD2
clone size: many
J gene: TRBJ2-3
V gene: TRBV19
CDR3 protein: CASRDTGTTDTQYF
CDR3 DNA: TGTGCCAGTAGAGATACCGGGACTACGGATACGCAGTATTTT

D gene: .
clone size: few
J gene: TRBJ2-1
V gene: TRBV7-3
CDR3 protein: CASSLPGSNEQFF
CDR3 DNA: TGTGCCAGCAGCTTGCCGGGGAGCAATGAGCAGTTCTTC

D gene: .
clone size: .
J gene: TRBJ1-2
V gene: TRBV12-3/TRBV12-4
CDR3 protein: CASDGLRYGYTF
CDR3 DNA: TGTGCCAGCGACGGGCTTCGCTATGGCTACACCTTC

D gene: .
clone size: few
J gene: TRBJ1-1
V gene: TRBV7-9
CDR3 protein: CASSLWGAENTEAFF
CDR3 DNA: TGTGCCAGCAGCTTATGGGGGGCGGAGAACACTGAAGCTTTCTTT

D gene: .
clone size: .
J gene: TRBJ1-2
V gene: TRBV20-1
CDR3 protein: CSATRTGYGYTF
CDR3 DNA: TGCAGTGCAACGAGGACTGGCTATGGCTACACCTTC

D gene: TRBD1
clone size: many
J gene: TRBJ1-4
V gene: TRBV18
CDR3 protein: CASSPTNDRGTNEKLFF
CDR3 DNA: TGTGCCAGCTCACCAACCAACGACAGGGGAACTAATGAAAAACTGTTTTTT

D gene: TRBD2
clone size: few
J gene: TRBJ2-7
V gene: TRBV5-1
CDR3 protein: CASSLMELAGGPGYEQYF
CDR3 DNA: TGCGCCAGCAGCTTAATGGAACTAGCGGGAGGGCCGGGCTACGAGCAGTACTTC

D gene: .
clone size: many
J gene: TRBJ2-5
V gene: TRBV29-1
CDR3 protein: CSVGEETTETQYF
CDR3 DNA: TGCAGCGTGGGGGAGGAGACAACGGAGACCCAGTACTTC

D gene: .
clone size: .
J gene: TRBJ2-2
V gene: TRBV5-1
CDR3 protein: CASSSYATNTGELFF
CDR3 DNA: TGCGCCAGCAGCTCTTACGCGACCAACACCGGGGAGCTGTTTTTT

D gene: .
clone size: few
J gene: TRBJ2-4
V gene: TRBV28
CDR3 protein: CASSLWRTGLAKNIQYF
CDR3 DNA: TGTGCCAGCAGTTTATGGCGAACAGGTTTAGCCAAAAACATTCAGTACTTC

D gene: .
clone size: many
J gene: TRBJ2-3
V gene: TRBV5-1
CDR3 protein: CASSPVWGSADTQYF
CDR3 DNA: TGCGCCAGCAGTCCAGTCTGGGGCTCCGCAGATACGCAGTATTTT

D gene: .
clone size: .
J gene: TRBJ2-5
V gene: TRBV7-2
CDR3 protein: CASSSLGQFFETQYF
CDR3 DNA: TGTGCCAGCAGCTCACTCGGACAGTTTTTTGAGACCCAGTACTTC

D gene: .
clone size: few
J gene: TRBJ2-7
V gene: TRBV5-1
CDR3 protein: CASSWGRSSYEQYF
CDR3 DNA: TGCGCCAGCAGCTGGGGAAGGAGCTCCTACGAGCAGTACTTC

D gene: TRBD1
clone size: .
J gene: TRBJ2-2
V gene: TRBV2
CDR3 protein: CASSVDRVETGELFF
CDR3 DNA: TGTGCCAGCAGTGTGGACAGGGTTGAAACCGGGGAGCTGTTTTTT

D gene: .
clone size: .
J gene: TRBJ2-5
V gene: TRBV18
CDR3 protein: CASTRQQQETQYF
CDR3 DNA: TGTGCCAGCACCCGACAGCAACAAGAGACCCAGTACTTC

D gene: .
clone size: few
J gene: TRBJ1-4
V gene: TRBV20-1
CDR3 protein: CSARANEKLFF
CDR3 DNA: TGCAGTGCTCGAGCGAATGAAAAACTGTTTTTT

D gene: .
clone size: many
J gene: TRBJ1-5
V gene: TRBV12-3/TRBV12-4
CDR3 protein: CASRSTEYSNQPQHF
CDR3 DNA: TGTGCCAGCAGATCGACAGAGTATAGCAATCAGCCCCAGCATTTT